Listed below are T cell receptor beta chains from one sample, sequenced in a study of T cells in Graves' hyperthyroidism and ophthalmopathy. From the multiplex PCR reads, TCRdb called clonotypes with MiXCR, one entry per CDR3 protein. Of about 640,000 distinct CDR3 sequences in the sample, around 20% were seen once. The sequencing sample was made of blood. Receptors were obtained from a man aged 25-45 years with Graves' ophthalmopathy. Each CDR3 is given with its conserved first and last residue. Each record gives: V gene, clone size, J gene, D gene, CDR3 DNA, CDR3 protein. The D gene is left open where the match is weak. A clone size is listed for some rows: how often the clone was seen (once, few, many), or a class if it is expanded.

TRBV29-1	few	TRBJ2-3	.	TGCAGCGTTGGCAGTGTGTACACAGATACGCAGTATTTT	CSVGSVYTDTQYF
TRBV20-1	.	TRBJ2-4	.	TGCAGTGCACCAACCAGGGGCCCCAAAAACATTCAGTACTTC	CSAPTRGPKNIQYF
TRBV5-1	.	TRBJ1-1	.	TGCGCCAGCAGCTTGCGTGGGGCAGGGTATGCGATGAACACTGAAGCTTTCTTT	CASSLRGAGYAMNTEAFF
TRBV2	.	TRBJ1-6	.	TGTGCCAGCAGTGAACAACGGACCATTTATAATTCACCCCTCCACTTT	CASSEQRTIYNSPLHF
TRBV6-1	many	TRBJ1-5	.	TGTGCCAGCAGTGAAGCAGGGGGCAATCAGCCCCAGCATTTT	CASSEAGGNQPQHF
TRBV19	.	TRBJ1-1	.	TGTGCCAGTAGTATAAGGGCTAACCGGAACACTGAAGCTTTCTTT	CASSIRANRNTEAFF
TRBV30	.	TRBJ1-4	.	TGTGCCTTCTCCCAGGGGAAACTGTTTTTT	CAFSQGKLFF
TRBV15	many	TRBJ1-2	.	TGTGCCACCAGCAGAGATGTCGGAGATGGCTACACCTTC	CATSRDVGDGYTF
TRBV10-3	.	TRBJ2-3	.	TGTGCCATCAAAGGGCCAAGCACAGATACGCAGTATTTT	CAIKGPSTDTQYF
TRBV13	many	TRBJ2-3	TRBD1	TGTGCCAGCAGCGCCGGGGACAGGACCACAGATACGCAGTATTTT	CASSAGDRTTDTQYF
TRBV19	.	TRBJ2-1	TRBD2	TGTGCCAGTAGTAGGCCTCCCTTCAAGATCAGCGGGGCGGGCAATGAGCAGTTCTTC	CASSRPPFKISGAGNEQFF
TRBV6-2/TRBV6-3	.	TRBJ2-5	.	TGTGCCAGCAGTTACTCCCTCCGACGTATTGCCTCTGGGACCCAGTACTTC	CASSYSLRRIASGTQYF
TRBV5-1	many	TRBJ2-3	.	TGTGCCAGCAGTTTCACAGGCACAGATACGCAGTATTTT	CASSFTGTDTQYF
TRBV28	many	TRBJ2-5	TRBD2	TGTGCCAGCAGTTTTCCCGCTAGCGGGAGGCTGGAGGAGACCCAGTACTTC	CASSFPASGRLEETQYF
TRBV6-2/TRBV6-3	few	TRBJ1-5	.	TGTGCCAGCAGTTCCGCGGGACGGCCGGAAAAGTCCTATAGCAATCAGCCCCAGCATTTT	CASSSAGRPEKSYSNQPQHF
TRBV27	many	TRBJ1-1	.	TGTGCCAGCGGGATGGGGGGGGAACACACTGAAGCTTTCTTT	CASGMGGEHTEAFF
TRBV7-9	.	TRBJ1-6	.	TGTGCCAGCACCAACACTGGGTATAGGGTCTCACCCCTCCACTTT	CASTNTGYRVSPLHF
TRBV10-2	few	TRBJ2-1	.	TGCGCCAGCAGTGAGAGCGGGTACTACAATGAGCAGTTCTTC	CASSESGYYNEQFF
TRBV4-1	.	TRBJ1-1	.	TGCGCCAGCAGCGTCCTGGGGGGTCTGAACACTGAAGCTTTCTTT	CASSVLGGLNTEAFF
TRBV2	.	TRBJ2-4	TRBD1	TGTGCCAGCAGTGGACCGCTGGCAGGGGGCGTTCAGTACTTC	CASSGPLAGGVQYF
TRBV30	many	TRBJ1-5	TRBD1	TGTGCCTGGACAAGGACAGGGCTGGATCAGCCCCAGCATTTT	CAWTRTGLDQPQHF
TRBV2	.	TRBJ1-2	.	TGTGCCAGCAGAAGGTTGGGGGATGGCTACACCTTC	CASRRLGDGYTF